This TCR beta chain stems from a study of blood T cell repertoires in COVID-19. The CDR3 contains 12 residues. V gave up 4 bases and J gave up 0 bases, with 7 bases separating them. Germline CDR1 and CDR2: SQVTM and ANQGSEA. Recruits, aged about 18 to 95 years, lived in 24 US areas. Generated by immunoSEQ multiplex PCR, the TCRdb table keeps only in-frame clones and is missing some. The sample has over 200,000 clones, over 80% seen once; the top ten hold 0.95% to 1.5%. The chain couples TRBV29-1 to TRBJ2-7; a weak D match, TRBD2 (5 bases). Sequencing input: PBMCs or T cells enriched from blood (not recorded which). This receptor was obtained from a human donor in a cohort exposed to, infected with or recovered from COVID-19 (not recorded which). The donor label of this sample is uncertain. The CDR3 region is CSVVRGSYEQYF. CDR3 nucleotide sequence: TGCAGCGTTGTTCGGGGCTCCTACGAGCAGTACTTC.